This T cell receptor (beta chain) was documented in a study of monozygotic twins with inflammatory bowel disease. The study's findings and limits: No difference in repertoire similarity was seen between concordant and discordant twins, possibly because power was limited.

Details on this clonotype: Its antigen is as yet unknown.

The CDR3 covers 17 residues. Germline loops: CDR1 SEHNR, CDR2 FQNEAQ (reference sequence). Eight reactions per sample, run separately, yielded cDNA. Reanalyzing the 5' RACE reads, TCRdb keeps one entry per CDR3 protein, without DNA. The sample has 210,000 or so distinct CDR3 sequences; the top ten hold roughly 7.5%. This clonotype originated in a human donor with ulcerative colitis or Crohn's disease, or a healthy co-twin of an affected twin (not recorded which). V is TRBV7-9 and J is TRBJ2-7; TCRdb outputs TRBD2, but without DNA this stays unchecked. The sample comprised blood. The CDR3 region is CASSPHPGLAGSYEQYF. The whole variable domain, remainder taken from reference TRBV7-9 and TRBJ2-7, is DTGVSQNPRHKITKRGQNVTFRCDPISEHNRLYWYRQTLGQGPEFLTYFQNEAQLEKSRLLSDRFSAERPKGSFSTLEIQRTEQGDSAMYLCASSPHPGLAGSYEQYFGPGTRLTVT.